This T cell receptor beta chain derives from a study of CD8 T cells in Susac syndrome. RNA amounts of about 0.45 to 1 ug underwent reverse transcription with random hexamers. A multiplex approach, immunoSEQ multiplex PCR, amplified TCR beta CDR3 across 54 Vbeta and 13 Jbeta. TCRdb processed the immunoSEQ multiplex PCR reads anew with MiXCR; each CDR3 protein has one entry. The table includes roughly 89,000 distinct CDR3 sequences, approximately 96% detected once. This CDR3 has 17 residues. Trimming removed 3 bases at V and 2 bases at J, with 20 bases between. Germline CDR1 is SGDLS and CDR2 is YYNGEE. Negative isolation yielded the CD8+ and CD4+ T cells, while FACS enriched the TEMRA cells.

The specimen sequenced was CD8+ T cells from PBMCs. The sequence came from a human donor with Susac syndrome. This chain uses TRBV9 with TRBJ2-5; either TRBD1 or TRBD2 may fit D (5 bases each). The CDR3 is CASSAPPGGMAQETQYF. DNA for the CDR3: TGTGCCAGCAGCGCCCCCCCTGGGGGAATGGCGCAAGAGACCCAGTACTTC.